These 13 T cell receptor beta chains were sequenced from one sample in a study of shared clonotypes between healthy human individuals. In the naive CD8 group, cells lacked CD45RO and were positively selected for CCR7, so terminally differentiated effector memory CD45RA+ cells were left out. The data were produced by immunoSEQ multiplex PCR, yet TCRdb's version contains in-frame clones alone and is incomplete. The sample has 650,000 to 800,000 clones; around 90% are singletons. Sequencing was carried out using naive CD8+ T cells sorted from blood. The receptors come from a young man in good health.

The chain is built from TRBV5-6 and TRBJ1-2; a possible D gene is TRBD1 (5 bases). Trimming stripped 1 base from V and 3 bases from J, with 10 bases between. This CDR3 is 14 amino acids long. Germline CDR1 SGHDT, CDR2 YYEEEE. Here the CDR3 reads CASSLTGPYYGYTF. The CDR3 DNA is TGTGCCAGCAGCTTGACAGGTCCTTACTATGGCTACACCTTC.

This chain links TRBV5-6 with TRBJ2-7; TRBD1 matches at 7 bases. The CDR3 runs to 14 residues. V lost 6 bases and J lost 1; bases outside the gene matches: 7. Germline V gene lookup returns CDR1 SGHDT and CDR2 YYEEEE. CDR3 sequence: CASTPQGYSYEQYF. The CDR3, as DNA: TGTGCCAGCACCCCACAGGGGTATTCCTACGAGCAGTACTTC. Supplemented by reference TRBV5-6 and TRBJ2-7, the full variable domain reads DAGVTQSPTHLIKTRGQQVTLRCSPKSGHDTVSWYQQALGQGPQFIFQYYEEEERQRGNFPDRFSGHQFPNYSSELNVNALLLGDSALYLCASTPQGYSYEQYFGPGTRLTVT.

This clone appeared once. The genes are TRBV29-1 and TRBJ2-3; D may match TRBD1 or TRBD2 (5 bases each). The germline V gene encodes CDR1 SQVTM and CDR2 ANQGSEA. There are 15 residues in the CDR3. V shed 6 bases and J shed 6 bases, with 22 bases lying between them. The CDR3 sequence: CSVRQADKWSDTQYF. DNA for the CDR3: TGCAGCGTCCGGCAAGCGGACAAATGGTCGGATACGCAGTATTTT.

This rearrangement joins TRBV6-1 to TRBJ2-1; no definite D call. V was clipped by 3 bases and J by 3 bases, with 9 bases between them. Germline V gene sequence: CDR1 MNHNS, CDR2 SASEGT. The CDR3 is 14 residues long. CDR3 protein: CASSDLANYNEQFF. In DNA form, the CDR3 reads TGTGCCAGCAGTGATTTAGCCAACTACAATGAGCAGTTCTTC.

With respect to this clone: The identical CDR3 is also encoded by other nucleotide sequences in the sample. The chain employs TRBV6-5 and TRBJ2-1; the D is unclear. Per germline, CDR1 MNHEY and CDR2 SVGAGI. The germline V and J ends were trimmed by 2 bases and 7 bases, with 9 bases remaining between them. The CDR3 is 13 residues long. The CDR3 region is CASSYTGWNEQFF. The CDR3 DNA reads TGTGCCAGCAGTTACACCGGGTGGAATGAGCAGTTCTTC.

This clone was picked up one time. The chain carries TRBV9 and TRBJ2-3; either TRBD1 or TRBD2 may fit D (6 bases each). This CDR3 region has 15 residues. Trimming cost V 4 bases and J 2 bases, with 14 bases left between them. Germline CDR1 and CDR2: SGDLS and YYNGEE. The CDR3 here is CASSLGGLPTDTQYF. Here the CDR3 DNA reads TGTGCCAGCAGCCTAGGGGGGCTACCCACAGATACGCAGTATTTT.

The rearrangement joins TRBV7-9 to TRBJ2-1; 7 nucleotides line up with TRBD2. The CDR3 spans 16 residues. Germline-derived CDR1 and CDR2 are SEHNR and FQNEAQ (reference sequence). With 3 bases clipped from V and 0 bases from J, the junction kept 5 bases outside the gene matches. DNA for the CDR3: TGTGCCAGCAGCTTCTCTCCTAGCGGCTCCTACAATGAGCAGTTCTTC. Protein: CASSFSPSGSYNEQFF.

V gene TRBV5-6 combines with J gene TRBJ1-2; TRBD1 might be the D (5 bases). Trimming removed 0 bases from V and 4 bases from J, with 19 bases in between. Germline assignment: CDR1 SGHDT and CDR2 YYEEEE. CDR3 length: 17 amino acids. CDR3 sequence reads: CASSLAVGPGLSYGYTF. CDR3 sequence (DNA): TGTGCCAGCAGCTTGGCCGTGGGGCCGGGACTGAGCTATGGCTACACCTTC.

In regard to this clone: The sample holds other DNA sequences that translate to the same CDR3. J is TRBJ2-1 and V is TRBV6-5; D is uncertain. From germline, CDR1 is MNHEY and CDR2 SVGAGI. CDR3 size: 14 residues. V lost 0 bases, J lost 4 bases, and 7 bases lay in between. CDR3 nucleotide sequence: TGTGCCAGCAGTTACTCCGACGGATACAATGAGCAGTTCTTC. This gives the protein CASSYSDGYNEQFF.

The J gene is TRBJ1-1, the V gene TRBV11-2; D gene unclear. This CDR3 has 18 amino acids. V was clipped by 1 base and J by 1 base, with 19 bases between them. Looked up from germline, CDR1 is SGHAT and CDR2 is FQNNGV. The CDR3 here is CASSLGALRESENTEAFF. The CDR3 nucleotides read TGTGCCAGCAGCTTAGGGGCACTACGGGAAAGTGAGAACACTGAAGCTTTCTTT.

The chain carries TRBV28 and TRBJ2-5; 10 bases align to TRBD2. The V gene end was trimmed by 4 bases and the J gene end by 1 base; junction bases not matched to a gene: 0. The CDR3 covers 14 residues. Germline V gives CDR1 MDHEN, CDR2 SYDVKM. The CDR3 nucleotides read TGTGCCAGCAGTTGGACTAGCGGCCAAGAGACCCAGTACTTC. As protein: CASSWTSGQETQYF. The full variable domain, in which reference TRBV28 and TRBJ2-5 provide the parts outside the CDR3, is DVKVTQSSRYLVKRTGEKVFLECVQDMDHENMFWYRQDPGLGLRLIYFSYDVKMKEKGDIPEGYSVSREKKERFSLILESASTNQTSMYLCASSWTSGQETQYFGPGTRLLVL.

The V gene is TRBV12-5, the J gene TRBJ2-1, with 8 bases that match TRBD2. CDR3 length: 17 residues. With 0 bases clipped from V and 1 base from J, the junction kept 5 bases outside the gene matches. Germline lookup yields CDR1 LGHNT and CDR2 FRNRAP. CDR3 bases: TGTGCTAGTGGTTTGGTAGAGGGACTAGTTTCCTACAATGAGCAGTTCTTC. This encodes CASGLVEGLVSYNEQFF. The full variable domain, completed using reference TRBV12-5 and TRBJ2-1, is DARVTQTPRHKVTEMGQEVTMRCQPILGHNTVFWYRQTMMQGLELLAYFRNRAPLDDSGMPKDRFSAEMPDATLATLKIQPSEPRDSAVYFCASGLVEGLVSYNEQFFGPGTRLTVL.

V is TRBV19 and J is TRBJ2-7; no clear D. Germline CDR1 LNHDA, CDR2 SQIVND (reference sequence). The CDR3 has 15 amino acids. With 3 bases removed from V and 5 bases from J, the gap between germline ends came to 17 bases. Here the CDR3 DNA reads TGTGCCAGTAGTATTATCAGTTCCGGCGCGGACGAGCAGTACTTC. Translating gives CASSIISSGADEQYF. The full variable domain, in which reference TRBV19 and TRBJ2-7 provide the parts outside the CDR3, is DGGITQSPKYLFRKEGQNVTLSCEQNLNHDAMYWYRQDPGQGLRLIYYSQIVNDFQKGDIAEGYSVSREKKESFPLTVTSAQKNPTAFYLCASSIISSGADEQYFGPGTRLTVT.